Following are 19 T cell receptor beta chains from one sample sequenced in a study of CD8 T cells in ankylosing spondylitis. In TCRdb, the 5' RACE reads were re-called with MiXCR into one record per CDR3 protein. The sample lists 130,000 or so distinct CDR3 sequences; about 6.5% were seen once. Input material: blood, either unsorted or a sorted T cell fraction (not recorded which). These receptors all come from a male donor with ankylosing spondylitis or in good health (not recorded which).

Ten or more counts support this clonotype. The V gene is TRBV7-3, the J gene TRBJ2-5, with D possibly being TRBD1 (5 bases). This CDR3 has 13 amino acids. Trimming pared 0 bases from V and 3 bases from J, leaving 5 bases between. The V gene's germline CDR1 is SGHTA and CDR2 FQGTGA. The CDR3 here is CASSLTREETQYF. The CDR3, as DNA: TGTGCCAGCAGCTTAACCAGGGAAGAGACCCAGTACTTC.

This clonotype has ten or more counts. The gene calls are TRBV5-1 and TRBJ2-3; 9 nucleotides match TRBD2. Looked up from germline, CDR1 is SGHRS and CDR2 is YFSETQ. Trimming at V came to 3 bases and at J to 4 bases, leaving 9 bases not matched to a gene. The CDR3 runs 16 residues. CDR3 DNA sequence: TGCGCCAGCAGCTCAGATAGCGGGGGAGGCGCAGATACGCAGTATTTT. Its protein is CASSSDSGGGADTQYF.

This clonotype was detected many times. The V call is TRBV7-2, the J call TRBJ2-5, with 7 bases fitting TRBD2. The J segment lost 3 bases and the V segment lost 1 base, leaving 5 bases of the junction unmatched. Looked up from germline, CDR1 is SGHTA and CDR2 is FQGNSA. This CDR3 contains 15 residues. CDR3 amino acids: CASSLVAGAEETQYF. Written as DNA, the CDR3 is TGTGCCAGCAGCTTAGTCGCGGGAGCAGAAGAGACCCAGTACTTC.

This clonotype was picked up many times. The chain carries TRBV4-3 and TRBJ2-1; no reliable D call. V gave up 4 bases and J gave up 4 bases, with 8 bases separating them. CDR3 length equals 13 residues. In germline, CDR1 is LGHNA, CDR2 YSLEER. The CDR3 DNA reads TGCGCCAGCAGCCCTACTTTATACAATGAGCAGTTCTTC. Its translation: CASSPTLYNEQFF.

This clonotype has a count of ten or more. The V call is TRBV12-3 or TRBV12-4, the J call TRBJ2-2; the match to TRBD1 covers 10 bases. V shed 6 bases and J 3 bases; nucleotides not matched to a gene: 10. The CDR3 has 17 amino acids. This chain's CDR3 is CASSPLVGQGDTGELFF. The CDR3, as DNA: TGTGCCAGCAGCCCGCTTGTAGGACAGGGGGACACCGGGGAGCTGTTTTTT.

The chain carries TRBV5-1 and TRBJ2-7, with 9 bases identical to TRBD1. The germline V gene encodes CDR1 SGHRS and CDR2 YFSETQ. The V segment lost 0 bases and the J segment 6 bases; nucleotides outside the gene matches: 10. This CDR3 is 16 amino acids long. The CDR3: CASSLALRTGETEQYF. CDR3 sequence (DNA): TGCGCCAGCAGCTTGGCCCTCCGGACAGGGGAGACCGAGCAGTACTTC.

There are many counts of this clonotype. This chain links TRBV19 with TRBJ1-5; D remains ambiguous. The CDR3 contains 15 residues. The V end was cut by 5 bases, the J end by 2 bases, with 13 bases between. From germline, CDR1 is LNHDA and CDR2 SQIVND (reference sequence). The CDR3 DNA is TGTGCCAGTAGTTCCGGGGTCCCCGGCAATCAGCCCCAGCATTTT. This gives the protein CASSSGVPGNQPQHF.

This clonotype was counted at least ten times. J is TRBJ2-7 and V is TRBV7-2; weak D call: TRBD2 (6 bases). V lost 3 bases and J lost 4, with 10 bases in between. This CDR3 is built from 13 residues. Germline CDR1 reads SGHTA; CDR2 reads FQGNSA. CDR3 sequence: CASSFRGRYEQYF. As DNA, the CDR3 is TGTGCCAGCAGCTTCCGGGGGAGGTACGAGCAGTACTTC. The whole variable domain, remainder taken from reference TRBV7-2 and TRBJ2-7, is GAGVSQSPSNKVTEKGKDVELRCDPISGHTALYWYRQSLGQGLEFLIYFQGNSAPDKSGLPSDRFSAERTGGSVSTLTIQRTQQEDSAVYLCASSFRGRYEQYFGPGTRLTVT.

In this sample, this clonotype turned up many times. CDR3 amino acids: CSARDRAGGSSTDTQYF. Written as DNA, the CDR3 is TGCAGTGCTAGAGATAGAGCGGGGGGCTCCAGCACAGATACGCAGTATTTT. The chain links TRBV20-1 to TRBJ2-3, with 9 bases matching TRBD2. V lost 0 bases, J lost 0 bases, and 7 bases stayed unmatched. Germline V gene lookup returns CDR1 DFQATT and CDR2 SNEGSKA (reference sequence). The CDR3 totals 17 residues.

The CDR3 region has the DNA TGTGCCAGTAGTATTTCACTAGCGGGGACCTACGAGCAGTACTTC. It codes for CASSISLAGTYEQYF. This rearrangement joins TRBV19 to TRBJ2-7; 10 bases match TRBD2. The CDR3 spans 15 residues. Germline assignment: CDR1 LNHDA and CDR2 SQIVND (reference sequence). V dropped 3 bases and J dropped 2; count of bases not matched to a gene: 4.

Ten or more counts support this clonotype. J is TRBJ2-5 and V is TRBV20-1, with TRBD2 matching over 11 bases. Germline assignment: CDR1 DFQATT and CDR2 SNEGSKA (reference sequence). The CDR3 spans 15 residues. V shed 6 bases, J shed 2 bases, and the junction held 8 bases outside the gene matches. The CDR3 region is CSATEGTSGQETQYF. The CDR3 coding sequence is TGCAGTGCAACCGAGGGGACTAGCGGACAAGAGACCCAGTACTTC.

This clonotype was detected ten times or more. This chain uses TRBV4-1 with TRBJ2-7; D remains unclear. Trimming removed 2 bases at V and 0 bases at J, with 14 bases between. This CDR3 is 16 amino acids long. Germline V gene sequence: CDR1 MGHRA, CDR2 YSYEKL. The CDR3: CASSQPTRTYSYEQYF. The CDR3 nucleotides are TGCGCCAGCAGCCAACCCACCAGGACCTACTCCTACGAGCAGTACTTC.

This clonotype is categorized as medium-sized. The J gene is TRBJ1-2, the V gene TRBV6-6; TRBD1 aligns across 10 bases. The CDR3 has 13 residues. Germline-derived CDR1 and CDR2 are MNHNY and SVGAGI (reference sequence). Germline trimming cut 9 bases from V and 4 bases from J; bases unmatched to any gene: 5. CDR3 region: CASWTGGPYGYTF. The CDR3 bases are TGTGCCAGTTGGACAGGGGGACCCTATGGCTACACCTTC.

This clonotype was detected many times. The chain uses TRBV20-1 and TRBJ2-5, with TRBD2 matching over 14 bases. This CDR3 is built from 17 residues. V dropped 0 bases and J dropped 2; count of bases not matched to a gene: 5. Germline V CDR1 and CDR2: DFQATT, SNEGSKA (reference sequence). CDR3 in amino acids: CSARDPTSGGVQETQYF. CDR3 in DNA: TGCAGTGCTAGAGACCCGACTAGCGGGGGGGTACAAGAGACCCAGTACTTC.

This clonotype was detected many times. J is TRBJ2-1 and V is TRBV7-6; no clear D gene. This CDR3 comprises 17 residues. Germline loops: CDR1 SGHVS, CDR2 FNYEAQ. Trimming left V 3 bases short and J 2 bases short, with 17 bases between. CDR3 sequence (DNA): TGTGCCAGCAGCTTCAATCCCGGACCAAACACCTACAATGAGCAGTTCTTC. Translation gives CASSFNPGPNTYNEQFF.

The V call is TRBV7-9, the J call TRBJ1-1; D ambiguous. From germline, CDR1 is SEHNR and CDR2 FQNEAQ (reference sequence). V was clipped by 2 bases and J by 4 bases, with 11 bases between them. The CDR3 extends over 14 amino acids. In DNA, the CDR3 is TGTGCCAGCAGCTTAAGGGAAGGTGGCACTGAAGCTTTCTTT. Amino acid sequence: CASSLREGGTEAFF.

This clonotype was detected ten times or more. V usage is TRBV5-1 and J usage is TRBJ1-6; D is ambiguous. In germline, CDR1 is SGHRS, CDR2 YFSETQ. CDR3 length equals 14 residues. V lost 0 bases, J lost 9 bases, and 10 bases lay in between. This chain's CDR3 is CASSLGQPGSPLHF. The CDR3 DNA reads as TGCGCCAGCAGCTTGGGGCAGCCAGGTTCACCCCTCCACTTT.

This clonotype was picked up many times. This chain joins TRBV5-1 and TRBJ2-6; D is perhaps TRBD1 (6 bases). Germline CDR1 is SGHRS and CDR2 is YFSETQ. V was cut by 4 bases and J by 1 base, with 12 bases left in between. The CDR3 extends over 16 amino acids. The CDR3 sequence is CASSIQTGSGANVLTF. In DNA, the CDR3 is TGCGCCAGCAGCATCCAAACAGGGTCTGGGGCCAACGTCCTGACTTTC.

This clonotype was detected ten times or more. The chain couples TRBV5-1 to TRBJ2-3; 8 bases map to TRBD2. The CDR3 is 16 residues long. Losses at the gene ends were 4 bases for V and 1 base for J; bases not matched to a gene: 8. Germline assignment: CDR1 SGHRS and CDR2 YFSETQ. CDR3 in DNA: TGCGCCAGCAGCCGGGCCGCGACTAGCGGCACAGATACGCAGTATTTT. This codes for CASSRAATSGTDTQYF.